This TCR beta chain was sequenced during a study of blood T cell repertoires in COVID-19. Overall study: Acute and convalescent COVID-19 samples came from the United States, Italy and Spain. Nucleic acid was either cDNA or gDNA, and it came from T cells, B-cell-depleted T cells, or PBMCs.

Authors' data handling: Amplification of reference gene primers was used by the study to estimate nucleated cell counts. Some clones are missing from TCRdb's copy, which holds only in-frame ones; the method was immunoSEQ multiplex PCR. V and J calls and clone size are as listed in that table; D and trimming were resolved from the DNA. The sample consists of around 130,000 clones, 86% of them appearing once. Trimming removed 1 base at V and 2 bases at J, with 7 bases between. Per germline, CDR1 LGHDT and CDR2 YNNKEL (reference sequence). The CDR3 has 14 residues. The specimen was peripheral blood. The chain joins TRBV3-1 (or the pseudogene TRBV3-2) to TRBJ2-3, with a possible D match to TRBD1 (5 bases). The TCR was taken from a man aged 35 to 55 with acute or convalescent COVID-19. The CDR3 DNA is TGTGCCAGCAGCCAAGGCAGGGACACAGATACGCAGTATTTT. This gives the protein CASSQGRDTDTQYF.